This T cell receptor beta chain was sequenced during a study of T cell repertoires in cytomegalovirus infection. On the study more broadly: Matching HLA type, along with CMV infection, was indicated by public TCR beta signatures.

General observations from the study: It was HLA-C-restricted CMV-specific TCR beta clonotypes that dominated the response ex vivo. People with CMV and the relevant HLA were identified by cumulative public TCR beta family frequency.

Using its own MiXCR run on the reads, TCRdb lists one record per CDR3 protein. In the table there are some 100,000 distinct CDR3 sequences, around 22% of which are singletons. This clonotype appeared a few times. Its antigen is not identified. Sequences were obtained from CD8+ T cells from PBMCs. This TCR was sampled from a human donor in good health (CMV status not recorded). Some clones in this sample may be carry-over from other donors' samples.

In DNA form, the CDR3 reads TGTGCCAGCAGCTTTACGGCAGCGAACACCGGGGAGCTGTTTTTT. It is translated as CASSFTAANTGELFF. J is TRBJ2-2 and V is TRBV7-9; D gene unclear. Germline values: CDR1 SEHNR, CDR2 FQNEAQ (reference sequence). The V gene lost 3 bases and the J gene lost 0 bases, with 8 bases spanning the gap. The CDR3 covers 15 residues.